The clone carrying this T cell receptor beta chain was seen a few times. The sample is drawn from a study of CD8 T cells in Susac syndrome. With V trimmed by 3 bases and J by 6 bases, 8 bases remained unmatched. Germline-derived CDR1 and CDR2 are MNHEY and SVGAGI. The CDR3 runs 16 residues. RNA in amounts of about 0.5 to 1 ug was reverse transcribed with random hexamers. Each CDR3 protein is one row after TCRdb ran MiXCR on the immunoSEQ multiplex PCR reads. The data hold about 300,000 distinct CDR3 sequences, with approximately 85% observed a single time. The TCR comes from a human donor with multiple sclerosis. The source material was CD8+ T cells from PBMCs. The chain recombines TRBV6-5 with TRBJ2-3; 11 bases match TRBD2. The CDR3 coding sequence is TGTGCCAGCAGTTATCTAGCGGGAGGCCCCAGGGATACGCAGTATTTT. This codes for CASSYLAGGPRDTQYF.